Included here is one T cell receptor beta chain sequence, with context. Its antigen is unidentified. This sample stems from a study of cytotoxic CD8 clonotypes in ibrutinib-treated CLL. Background on the study: Outcomes included some 24 partial and 2 complete responses; after median 68 months, roughly 14 stayed remitted and approximately 12 progressed. Sequencing produced an average of around 260,000 productive templates and approximately 90,000 productive rearrangements per sample. Findings of the study overall: Patients had baseline clonality above age-matched healthy donors, and this clonality moved with circulating CD8+ T-cell counts.

Trimming cost V 4 bases and J 2 bases, with 8 bases left between them. Germline V gene data show CDR1 as GTSNPN and CDR2 as SVGIG (reference sequence). The CDR3 spans 12 residues. Libraries were prepared by immunoSEQ multiplex PCR; TCRdb keeps only in-frame clonotypes and omits some of them. Seen here are some 23,000 clones, nearly 70% observed once, and the top ten hold about 51%. The TCR comes from a human donor with chronic lymphocytic leukemia. Specimen: PBMCs, collected at disease progression, from a patient treated with ibrutinib. The V call is TRBV30, the J call TRBJ2-5, with D tentatively TRBD2 (5 bases). The CDR3 DNA is TGTGCCTGGACGGACTGGCAAGAGACCCAGTACTTC. This encodes CAWTDWQETQYF.